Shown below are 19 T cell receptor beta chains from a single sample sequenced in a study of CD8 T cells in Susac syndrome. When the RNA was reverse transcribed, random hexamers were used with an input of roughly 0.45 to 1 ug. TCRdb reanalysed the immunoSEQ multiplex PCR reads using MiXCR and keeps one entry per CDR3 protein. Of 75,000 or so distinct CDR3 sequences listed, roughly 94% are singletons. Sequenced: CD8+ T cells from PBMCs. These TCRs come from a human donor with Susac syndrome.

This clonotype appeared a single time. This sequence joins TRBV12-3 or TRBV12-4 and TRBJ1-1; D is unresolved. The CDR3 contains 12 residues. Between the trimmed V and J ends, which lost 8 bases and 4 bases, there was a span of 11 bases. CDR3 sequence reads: CASSISPTEAFF. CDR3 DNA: TGTGCCAGCTCGATATCGCCCACTGAAGCTTTCTTT.

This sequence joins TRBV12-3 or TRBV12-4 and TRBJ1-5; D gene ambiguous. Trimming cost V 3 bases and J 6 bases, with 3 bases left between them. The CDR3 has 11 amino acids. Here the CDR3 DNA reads TGTGCCAGCAGTTTGGGTCAGCCCCAGCATTTT. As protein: CASSLGQPQHF.

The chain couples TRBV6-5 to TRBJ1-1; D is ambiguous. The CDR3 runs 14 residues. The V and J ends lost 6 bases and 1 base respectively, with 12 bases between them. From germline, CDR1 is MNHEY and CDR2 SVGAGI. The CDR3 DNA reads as TGTGCCAGCAGCTACGGTCGGGAGAACACTGAAGCTTTCTTT. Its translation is CASSYGRENTEAFF.

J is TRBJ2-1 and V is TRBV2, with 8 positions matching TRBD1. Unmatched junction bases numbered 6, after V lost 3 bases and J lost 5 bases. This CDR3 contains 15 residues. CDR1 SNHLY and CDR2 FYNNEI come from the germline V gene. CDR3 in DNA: TGTGCCAGCAGTGATGACAGGGGTACTCACAATGAGCAGTTCTTC. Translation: CASSDDRGTHNEQFF. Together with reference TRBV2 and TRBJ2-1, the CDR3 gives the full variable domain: EPEVTQTPSHQVTQMGQEVILRCVPISNHLYFYWYRQILGQKVEFLVSFYNNEISEKSEIFDDQFSVERPDGSNFTLKIRSTKLEDSAMYFCASSDDRGTHNEQFFGPGTRLTVL.

CDR3 sequence: CATSDNDRMNGYTF. The CDR3 nucleotides are TGTGCCACCAGTGACAACGACAGGATGAATGGCTACACCTTC. The chain employs TRBV24-1 and TRBJ1-2; a weak D match, TRBD1 (6 bases). Trimming took 4 bases from V and 6 from J, leaving 14 bases between them. CDR3 size: 14 residues. Germline V gene sequence: CDR1 KGHDR, CDR2 SFDVKD.

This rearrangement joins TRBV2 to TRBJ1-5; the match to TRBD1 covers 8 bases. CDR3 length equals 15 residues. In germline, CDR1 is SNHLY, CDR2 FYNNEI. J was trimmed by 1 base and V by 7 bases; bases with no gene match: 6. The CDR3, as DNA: TGTGCCAGCATCCCGGACAGGGCGAGCAATCAGCCCCAGCATTTT. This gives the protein CASIPDRASNQPQHF.

DNA for the CDR3: TGTGCCAGCAGTTTAGTTTCCTGGAATGAGCAGTTCTTC. Protein: CASSLVSWNEQFF. The rearrangement joins TRBV12-3 or TRBV12-4 to TRBJ2-1; D gene ambiguous. V was pared by 1 base and J by 7 bases, with 8 bases between. CDR3 length: 13 amino acids.

The CDR3 here is CARSGGSYNEQFF. In nucleotides, the CDR3 is TGTGCCAGAAGCGGGGGTTCCTACAATGAGCAGTTCTTC. V gene TRBV2 combines with J gene TRBJ2-1; 8 positions agree with TRBD2. The CDR3 is 13 residues long. Germline V gene sequence: CDR1 SNHLY, CDR2 FYNNEI. V shed 9 bases and J 1 base; nucleotides not matched to a gene: 2.

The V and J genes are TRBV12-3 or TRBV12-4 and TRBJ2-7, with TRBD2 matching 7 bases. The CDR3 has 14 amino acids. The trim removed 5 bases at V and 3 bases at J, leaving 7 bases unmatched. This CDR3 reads CASSLGGKGYEQYF. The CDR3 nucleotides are TGTGCCAGCAGTCTGGGAGGGAAGGGCTACGAGCAGTACTTC.

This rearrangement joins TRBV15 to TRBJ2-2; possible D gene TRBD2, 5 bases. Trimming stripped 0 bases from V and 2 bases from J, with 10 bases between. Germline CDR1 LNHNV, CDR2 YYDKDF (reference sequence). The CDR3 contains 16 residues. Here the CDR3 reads CATSRDSWTNTGELFF. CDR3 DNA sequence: TGTGCCACCAGCAGAGATTCTTGGACTAACACCGGGGAGCTGTTTTTT.

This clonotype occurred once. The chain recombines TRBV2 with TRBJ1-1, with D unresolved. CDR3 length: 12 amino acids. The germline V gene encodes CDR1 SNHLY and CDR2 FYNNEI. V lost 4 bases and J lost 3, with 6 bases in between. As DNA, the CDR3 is TGTGCCAGCAGTGCCGACGACACTGAAGCTTTCTTT. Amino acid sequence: CASSADDTEAFF.

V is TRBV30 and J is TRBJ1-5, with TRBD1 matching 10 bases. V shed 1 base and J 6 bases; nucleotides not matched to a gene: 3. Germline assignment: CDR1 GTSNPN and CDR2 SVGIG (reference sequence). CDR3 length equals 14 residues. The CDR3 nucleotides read TGTGCCTGGAGTGAAGGGACAGGGGTTCAGCCCCAGCATTTT. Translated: CAWSEGTGVQPQHF.

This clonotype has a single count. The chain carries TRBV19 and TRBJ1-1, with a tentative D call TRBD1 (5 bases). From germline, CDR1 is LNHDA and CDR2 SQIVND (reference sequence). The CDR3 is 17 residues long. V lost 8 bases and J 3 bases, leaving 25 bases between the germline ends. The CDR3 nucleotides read TGTGCCAGTGGGCTTGGGGGGAGGTTTGGGGTTTACACTGAAGCTTTCTTT. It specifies CASGLGGRFGVYTEAFF.

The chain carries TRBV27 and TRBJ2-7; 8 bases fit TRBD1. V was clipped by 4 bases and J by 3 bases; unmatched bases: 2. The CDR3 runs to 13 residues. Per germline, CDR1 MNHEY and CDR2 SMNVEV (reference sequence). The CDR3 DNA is TGTGCCAGCAGTTCCGGGACAGGCTACGAGCAGTACTTC. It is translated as CASSSGTGYEQYF.

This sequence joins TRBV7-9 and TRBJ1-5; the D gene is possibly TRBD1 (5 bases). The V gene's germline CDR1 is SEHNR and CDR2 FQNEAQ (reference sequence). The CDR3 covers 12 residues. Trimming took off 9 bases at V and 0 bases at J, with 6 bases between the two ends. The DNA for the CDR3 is TGTGCCAGTCAGGGTAGCAATCAGCCCCAGCATTTT. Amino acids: CASQGSNQPQHF.

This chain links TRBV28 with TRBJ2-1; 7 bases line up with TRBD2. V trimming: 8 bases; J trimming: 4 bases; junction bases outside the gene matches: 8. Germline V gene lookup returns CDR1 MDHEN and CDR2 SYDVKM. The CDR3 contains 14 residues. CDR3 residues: CASAAGDYYNEQFF. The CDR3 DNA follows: TGTGCCAGCGCCGCCGGGGACTATTACAATGAGCAGTTCTTC.

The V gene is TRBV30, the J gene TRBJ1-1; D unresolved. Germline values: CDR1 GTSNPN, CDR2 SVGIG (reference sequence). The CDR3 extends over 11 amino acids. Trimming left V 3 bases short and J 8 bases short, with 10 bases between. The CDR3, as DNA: TGTGCCTGGAGCCCTAACCGCGAAGCTTTCTTT. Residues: CAWSPNREAFF.

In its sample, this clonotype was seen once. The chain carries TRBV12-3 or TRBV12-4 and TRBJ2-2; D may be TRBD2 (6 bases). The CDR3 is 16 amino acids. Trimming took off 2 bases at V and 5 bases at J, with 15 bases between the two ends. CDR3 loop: CASSLTWGEMTGELFF. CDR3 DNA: TGTGCCAGCAGTTTAACATGGGGGGAAATGACCGGGGAGCTGTTTTTT.

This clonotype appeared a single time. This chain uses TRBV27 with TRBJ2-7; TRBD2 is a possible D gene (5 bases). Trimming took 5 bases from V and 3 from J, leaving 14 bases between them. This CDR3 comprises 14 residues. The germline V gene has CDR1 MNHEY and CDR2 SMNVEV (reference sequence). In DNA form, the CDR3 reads TGTGCCAGCAGTCGGGGAGCGTTTCACTACGAGCAGTACTTC. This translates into CASSRGAFHYEQYF.